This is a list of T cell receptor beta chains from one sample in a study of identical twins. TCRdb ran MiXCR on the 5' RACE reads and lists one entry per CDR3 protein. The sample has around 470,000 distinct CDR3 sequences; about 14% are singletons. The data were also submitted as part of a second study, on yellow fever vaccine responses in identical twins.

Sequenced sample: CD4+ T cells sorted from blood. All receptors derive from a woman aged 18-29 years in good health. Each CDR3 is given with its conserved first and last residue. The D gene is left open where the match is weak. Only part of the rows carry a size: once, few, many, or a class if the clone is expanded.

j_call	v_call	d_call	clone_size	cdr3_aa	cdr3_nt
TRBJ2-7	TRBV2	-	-	CAATGLRSYEQYF	TGTGCCGCAACGGGGCTTCGATCCTACGAGCAGTACTTC
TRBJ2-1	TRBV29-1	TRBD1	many	CSVPRDRLLSGNEQFF	TGCAGCGTCCCCCGGGACAGGTTGTTGTCGGGGAATGAGCAGTTCTTC
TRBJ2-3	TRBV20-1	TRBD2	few	CSASEDNGLAGITDTQYF	TGCAGTGCTAGTGAAGACAATGGACTAGCGGGAATCACAGATACGCAGTATTTT
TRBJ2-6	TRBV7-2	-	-	CASSKQVSGANVLTF	TGTGCCAGCAGCAAACAGGTCTCTGGGGCCAACGTCCTGACTTTC
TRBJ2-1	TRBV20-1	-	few	CSATERNEQFF	TGCAGTGCTACAGAGAGGAATGAGCAGTTCTTC
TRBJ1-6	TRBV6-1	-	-	CASQETGLSYNSPLHF	TGTGCCAGTCAGGAGACAGGCCTCTCCTATAATTCACCCCTCCACTTT
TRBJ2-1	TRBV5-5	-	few	CASSLRAGINEQFF	TGTGCCAGCAGCCTACGTGCGGGTATCAATGAGCAGTTCTTC
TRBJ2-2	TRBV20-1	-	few	CSARVQTNTGELFF	TGCAGTGCTAGGGTTCAGACGAACACCGGGGAGCTGTTTTTT
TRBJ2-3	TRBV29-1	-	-	CSVDTHTDTQYF	TGCAGCGTTGACACGCATACAGATACGCAGTATTTT
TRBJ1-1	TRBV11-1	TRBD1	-	CASSDLSRGTGGRTEAFF	TGTGCCAGCAGCGATCTTAGCAGAGGGACAGGGGGCCGTACTGAAGCTTTCTTT
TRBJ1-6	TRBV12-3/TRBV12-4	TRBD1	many	CASRYRQGLGSPLHF	TGTGCCAGCAGGTATCGACAGGGGCTTGGTTCACCCCTCCACTTT
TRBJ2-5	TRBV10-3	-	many	CAISPAEETQYF	TGTGCCATCAGCCCGGCCGAGGAGACCCAGTACTTC
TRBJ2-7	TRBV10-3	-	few	CAISLPGGYEQYF	TGTGCCATCAGCCTCCCGGGCGGGTACGAGCAGTACTTC
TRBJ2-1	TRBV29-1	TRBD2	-	CSISSGSHREQFF	TGCAGCATATCAAGCGGGAGCCACCGTGAGCAGTTCTTC